The sequence of this T cell receptor (beta chain) was determined in a study of blood T cell repertoires in COVID-19. The overall study: Some COVID-19 samples were acute and others convalescent; all came from the United States, Italy and Spain. T cells, B-cell-depleted T cells, or PBMCs provided the cDNA or gDNA that served as material.

Per the study methods: Reference gene primer amplification gave nucleated cell count estimates. Using immunoSEQ multiplex PCR, the repertoire was profiled, and TCRdb retains in-frame clones only, with some absent. That table supplies the V and J calls and clone size; D and trimming were determined from the DNA. Of about 280,000 clones listed, 85% were seen once; the top ten hold roughly 13%. V was clipped by 0 bases and J by 5 bases, with 20 bases between them. This CDR3 spans 17 amino acids. The V gene's germline CDR1 is LNHNV and CDR2 YYDKDF (reference sequence). The chain is built from TRBV15 and TRBJ2-7; TRBD2 might be the D (6 bases). The source is a human donor in a cohort sampled during active COVID-19. The sequenced material came from peripheral blood. The CDR3 loop is CATSRDRTNPAGNEQYF. The CDR3 region has the DNA TGTGCCACCAGCAGAGATAGGACGAACCCCGCGGGGAACGAGCAGTACTTC.